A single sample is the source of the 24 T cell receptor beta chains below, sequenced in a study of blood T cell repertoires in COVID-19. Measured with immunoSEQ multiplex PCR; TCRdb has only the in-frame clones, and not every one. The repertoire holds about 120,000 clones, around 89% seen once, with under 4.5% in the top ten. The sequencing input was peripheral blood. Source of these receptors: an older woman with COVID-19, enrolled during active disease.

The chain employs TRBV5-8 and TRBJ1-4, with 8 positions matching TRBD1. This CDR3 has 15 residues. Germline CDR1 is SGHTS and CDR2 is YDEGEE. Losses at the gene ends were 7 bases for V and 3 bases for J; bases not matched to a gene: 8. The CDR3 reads CASRLWDRPNEKLFF. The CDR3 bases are TGTGCCAGCCGGCTTTGGGACAGGCCTAATGAAAAACTGTTTTTT.

CDR3 DNA: TGTGCCACCGCCCAGGGGGGTTGGGTAGCGAAGACCCAGTACTTC. Translated: CATAQGGWVAKTQYF. The V and J genes are TRBV6-5 and TRBJ2-5; D may be TRBD1 (7 bases). The V end was cut by 10 bases, the J end by 6 bases, with 24 bases between. Germline V gene data show CDR1 as MNHEY and CDR2 as SVGAGI. The CDR3 is made up of 15 amino acids.

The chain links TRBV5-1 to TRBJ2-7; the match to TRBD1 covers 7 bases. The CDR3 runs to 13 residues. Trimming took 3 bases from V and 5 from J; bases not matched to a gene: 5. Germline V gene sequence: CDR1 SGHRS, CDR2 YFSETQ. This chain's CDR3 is CASSSGQVNEQYF. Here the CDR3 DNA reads TGCGCCAGCAGCTCCGGACAGGTCAACGAGCAGTACTTC.

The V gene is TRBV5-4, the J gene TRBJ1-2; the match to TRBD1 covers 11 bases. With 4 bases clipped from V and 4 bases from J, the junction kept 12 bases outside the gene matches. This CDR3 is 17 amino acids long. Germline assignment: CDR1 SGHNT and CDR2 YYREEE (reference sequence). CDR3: CASSTGQGALVRYGYTF. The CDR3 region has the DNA TGTGCCAGCAGCACCGGACAGGGGGCTCTAGTTCGCTATGGCTACACCTTC.

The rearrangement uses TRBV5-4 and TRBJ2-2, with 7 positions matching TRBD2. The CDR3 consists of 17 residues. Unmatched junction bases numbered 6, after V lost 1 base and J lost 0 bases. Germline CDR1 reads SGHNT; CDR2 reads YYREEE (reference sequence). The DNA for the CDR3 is TGTGCCAGCAGCTTGCGAGCGGGGTCTCCGAACACCGGGGAGCTGTTTTTT. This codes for CASSLRAGSPNTGELFF.

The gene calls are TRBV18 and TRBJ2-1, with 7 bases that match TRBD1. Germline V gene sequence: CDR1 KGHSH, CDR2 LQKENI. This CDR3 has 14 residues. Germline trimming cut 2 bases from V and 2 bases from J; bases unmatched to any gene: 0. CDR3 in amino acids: CASSPGTAYNEQFF. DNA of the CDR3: TGTGCCAGCTCACCAGGGACAGCCTACAATGAGCAGTTCTTC.

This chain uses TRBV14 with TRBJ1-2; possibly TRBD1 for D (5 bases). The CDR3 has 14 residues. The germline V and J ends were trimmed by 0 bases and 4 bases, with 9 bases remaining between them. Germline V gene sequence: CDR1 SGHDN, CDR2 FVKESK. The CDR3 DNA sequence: TGTGCCAGCAGCCAAGATTGGAGGGGCTATGGCTACACCTTC. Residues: CASSQDWRGYGYTF.

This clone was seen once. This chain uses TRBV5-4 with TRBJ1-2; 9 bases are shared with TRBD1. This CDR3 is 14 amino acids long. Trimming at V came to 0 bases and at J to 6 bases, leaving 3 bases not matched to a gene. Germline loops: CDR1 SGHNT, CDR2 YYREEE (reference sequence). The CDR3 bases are TGTGCCAGCAGCTTGGACGACAGGGGGAATGGCTACACCTTC. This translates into CASSLDDRGNGYTF.

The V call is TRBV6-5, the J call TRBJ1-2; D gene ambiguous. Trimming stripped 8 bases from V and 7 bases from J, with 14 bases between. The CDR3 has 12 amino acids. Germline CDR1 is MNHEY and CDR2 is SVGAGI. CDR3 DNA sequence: TGTGCCAGCGGCCAACTGACAACTGGCTACACCTTC. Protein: CASGQLTTGYTF.

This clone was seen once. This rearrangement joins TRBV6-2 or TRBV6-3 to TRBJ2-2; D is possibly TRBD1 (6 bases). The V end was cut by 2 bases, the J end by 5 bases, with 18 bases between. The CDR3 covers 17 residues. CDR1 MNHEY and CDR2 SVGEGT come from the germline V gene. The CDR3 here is CASSYPTGSPETGELFF. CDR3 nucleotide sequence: TGTGCCAGCAGTTACCCCACAGGGAGCCCGGAGACCGGGGAGCTGTTTTTT.

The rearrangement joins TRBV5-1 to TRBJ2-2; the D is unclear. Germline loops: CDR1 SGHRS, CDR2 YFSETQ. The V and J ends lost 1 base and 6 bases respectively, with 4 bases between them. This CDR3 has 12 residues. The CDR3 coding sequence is TGCGCCAGCAGCTTGCAGTCCGGGGAGCTGTTTTTT. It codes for CASSLQSGELFF.

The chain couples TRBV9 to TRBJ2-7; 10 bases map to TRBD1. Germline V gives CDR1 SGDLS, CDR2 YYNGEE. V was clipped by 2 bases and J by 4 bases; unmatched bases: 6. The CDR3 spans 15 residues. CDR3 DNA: TGTGCCAGCAGCGTTGGGACAGGGGAGACTTACGAGCAGTACTTC. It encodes CASSVGTGETYEQYF. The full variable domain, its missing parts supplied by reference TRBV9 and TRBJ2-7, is DSGVTQTPKHLITATGQRVTLRCSPRSGDLSVYWYQQSLDQGLQFLIQYYNGEERAKGNILERFSAQQFPDLHSELNLSSLELGDSALYFCASSVGTGETYEQYFGPGTRLTVT.

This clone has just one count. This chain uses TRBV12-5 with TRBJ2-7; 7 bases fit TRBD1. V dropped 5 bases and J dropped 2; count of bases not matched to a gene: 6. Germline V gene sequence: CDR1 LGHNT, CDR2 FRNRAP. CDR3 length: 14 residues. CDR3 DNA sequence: TGTGCTAGTGGTGCGCCACAGGGGCCCTACGAGCAGTACTTC. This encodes CASGAPQGPYEQYF. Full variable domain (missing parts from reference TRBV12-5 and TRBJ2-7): DARVTQTPRHKVTEMGQEVTMRCQPILGHNTVFWYRQTMMQGLELLAYFRNRAPLDDSGMPKDRFSAEMPDATLATLKIQPSEPRDSAVYFCASGAPQGPYEQYFGPGTRLTVT.

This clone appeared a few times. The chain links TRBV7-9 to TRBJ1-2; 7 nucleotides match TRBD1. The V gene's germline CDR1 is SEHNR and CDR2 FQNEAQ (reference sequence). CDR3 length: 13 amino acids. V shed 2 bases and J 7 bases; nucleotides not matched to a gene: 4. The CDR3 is CASSLSTGSGYTF. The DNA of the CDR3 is TGTGCCAGCAGCTTATCGACAGGGAGTGGCTACACCTTC.

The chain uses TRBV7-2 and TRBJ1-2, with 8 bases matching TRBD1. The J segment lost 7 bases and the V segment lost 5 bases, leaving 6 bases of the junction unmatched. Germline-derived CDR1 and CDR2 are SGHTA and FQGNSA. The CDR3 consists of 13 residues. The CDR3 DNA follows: TGTGCCAGCAGCCGGACAGGGAAGGGTGGCTACACCTTC. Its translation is CASSRTGKGGYTF.

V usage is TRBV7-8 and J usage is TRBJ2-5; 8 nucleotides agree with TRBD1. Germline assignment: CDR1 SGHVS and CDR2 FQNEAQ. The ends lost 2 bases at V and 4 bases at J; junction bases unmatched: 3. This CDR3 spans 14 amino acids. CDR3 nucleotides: TGTGCCAGCAGCTTAAGAGACAGGGGAGAGACCCAGTACTTC. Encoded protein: CASSLRDRGETQYF. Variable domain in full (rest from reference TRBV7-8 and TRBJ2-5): GAGVSQSPRYKVAKRGQDVALRCDPISGHVSLFWYQQALGQGPEFLTYFQNEAQLDKSGLPSDRFFAERPEGSVSTLKIQRTQQEDSAVYLCASSLRDRGETQYFGPGTRLLVL.

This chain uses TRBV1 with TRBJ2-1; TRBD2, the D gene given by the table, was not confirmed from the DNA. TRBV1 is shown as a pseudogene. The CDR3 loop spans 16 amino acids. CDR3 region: CTSSQDQSGGANEQFF. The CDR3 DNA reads TGCACCAGCAGCCAAGATCAAAGCGGGGGGGCCAATGAGCAGTTCTTC.

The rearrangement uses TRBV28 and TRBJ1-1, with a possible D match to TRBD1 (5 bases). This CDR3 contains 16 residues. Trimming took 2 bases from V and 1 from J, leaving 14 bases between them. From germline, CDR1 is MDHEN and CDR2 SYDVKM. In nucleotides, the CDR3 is TGTGCCAGCAGTTTAGGTACAGGTCTTAGGAACACTGAAGCTTTCTTT. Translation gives CASSLGTGLRNTEAFF.

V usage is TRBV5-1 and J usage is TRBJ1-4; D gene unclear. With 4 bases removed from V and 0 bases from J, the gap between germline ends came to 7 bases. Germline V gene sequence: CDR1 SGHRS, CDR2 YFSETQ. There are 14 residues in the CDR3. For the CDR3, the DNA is TGCGCCAGCAGCCGGACTGCAACTAATGAAAAACTGTTTTTT. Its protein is CASSRTATNEKLFF.

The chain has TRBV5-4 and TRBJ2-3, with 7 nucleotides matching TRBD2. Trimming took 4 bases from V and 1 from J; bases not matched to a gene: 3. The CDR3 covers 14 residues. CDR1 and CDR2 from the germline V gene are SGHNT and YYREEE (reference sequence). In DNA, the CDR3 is TGTGCCAGCAGCAGAACTAGCGGCACAGATACGCAGTATTTT. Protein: CASSRTSGTDTQYF.

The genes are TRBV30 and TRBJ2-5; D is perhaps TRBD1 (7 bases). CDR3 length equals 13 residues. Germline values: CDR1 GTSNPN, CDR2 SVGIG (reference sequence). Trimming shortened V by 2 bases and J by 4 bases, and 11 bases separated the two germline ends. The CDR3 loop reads CAWSQGGRETQYF. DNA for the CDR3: TGTGCCTGGAGTCAGGGGGGCCGAGAGACCCAGTACTTC.

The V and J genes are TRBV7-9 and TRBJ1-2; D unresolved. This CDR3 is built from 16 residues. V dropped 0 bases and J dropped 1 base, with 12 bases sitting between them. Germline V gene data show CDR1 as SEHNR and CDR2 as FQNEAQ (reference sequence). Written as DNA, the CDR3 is TGTGCCAGCAGCTTAGCGCAAAGCTCTCTTAACTATGGCTACACCTTC. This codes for CASSLAQSSLNYGYTF.

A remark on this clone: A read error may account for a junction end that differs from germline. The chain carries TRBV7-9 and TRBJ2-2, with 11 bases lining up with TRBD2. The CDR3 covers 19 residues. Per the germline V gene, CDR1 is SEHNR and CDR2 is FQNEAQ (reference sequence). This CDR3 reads CASSVAGGTLAWNTGELFF. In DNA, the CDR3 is TGTGCCAGCAGCGTAGCGGGGGGGACTTTAGCTTGGAACACCGGGGAGCTGTTTTTT.

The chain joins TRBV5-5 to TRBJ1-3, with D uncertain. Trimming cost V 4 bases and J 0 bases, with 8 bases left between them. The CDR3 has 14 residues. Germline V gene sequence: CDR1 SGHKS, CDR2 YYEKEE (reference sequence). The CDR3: CASSPINSGNTIYF. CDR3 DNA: TGTGCCAGCAGCCCTATCAACTCTGGAAACACCATATATTTT.